The 10 T cell receptor beta chains below were found in one sample sequenced in a study of blood T cell repertoires in COVID-19. The repertoire was sequenced with immunoSEQ multiplex PCR; TCRdb's copy has only in-frame clones and lacks some. The sample records under 50,000 clones, roughly 84% being singletons. Sequencing was performed on peripheral blood. All receptors come from a man aged 50 or older with active COVID-19.

A remark on this clone: Compared with germline, one end of the junction differs, possibly owing to a read error. The chain uses TRBV6-2 or TRBV6-3 and TRBJ2-1; D is undetermined. The CDR3 spans 11 residues. Germline-derived CDR1 and CDR2 are MNHEY and SVGEGT. CDR3 sequence: CASSHGGPLVF. Written as DNA, the CDR3 is TGTGCCAGCAGCCATGGTGGCCCCTTGGTCTTC.

In its sample, this clone was seen a few times. CDR3 coding DNA: TGTGCCAGCAGCCAGACGGGACTCCTAGGAGACGAGCAGTACTTC. It codes for CASSQTGLLGDEQYF. This chain uses TRBV14 with TRBJ2-7; D is possibly TRBD2 (6 bases). V was shortened by 3 bases and J by 5 bases, with 17 bases between the two germline ends. The CDR3 contains 15 residues. CDR1 SGHDN and CDR2 FVKESK come from the germline V gene.

The V call is TRBV3-1 (or the pseudogene TRBV3-2), the J call TRBJ2-5, with 11 bases lining up with TRBD2. The germline CDR1 and CDR2 sequences are LGHDT and YNNKEL (reference sequence). This CDR3 region has 16 residues. The trim removed 4 bases at V and 5 bases at J, leaving 9 bases unmatched. The CDR3 nucleotides read TGTGCCAGCAGCCTCCCCCTACTAGCGGGGGAGGAGACCCAGTACTTC. This sequence encodes CASSLPLLAGEETQYF.

The gene calls are TRBV4-1 and TRBJ2-3, with D possibly matching TRBD2 (5 bases). CDR1 MGHRA and CDR2 YSYEKL come from the germline V gene. This CDR3 spans 14 amino acids. Trimming shortened V by 3 bases and J by 0 bases, and 7 bases separated the two germline ends. CDR3 in amino acids: CASSQSGSTDTQYF. CDR3 DNA sequence: TGCGCCAGCAGCCAGAGCGGTAGCACAGATACGCAGTATTTT.

In the case of this clone: Other DNA sequences from this sample encode an identical CDR3 as well. V gene TRBV2 combines with J gene TRBJ1-6, with a weak D call TRBD1 (5 bases). V was trimmed by 7 bases and J by 5 bases, leaving 18 bases between them. The CDR3 is made up of 16 amino acids. Germline-derived CDR1 and CDR2 are SNHLY and FYNNEI. The CDR3: CASNTGRVGNNSPLHF. CDR3 DNA sequence: TGTGCCAGCAACACGGGCAGGGTGGGTAATAATTCACCCCTCCACTTT.

The chain has TRBV7-2 and TRBJ2-7; 9 bases align to TRBD1. The germline V gene encodes CDR1 SGHTA and CDR2 FQGNSA. Losses at the gene ends were 8 bases for V and 5 bases for J; bases not matched to a gene: 16. The CDR3 length is 16 residues. Written as DNA, the CDR3 is TGTGCCAGCGGTTTACCTCGACAGGGGGGTCCGGACGAGCAGTACTTC. The encoded protein is CASGLPRQGGPDEQYF. The whole variable domain, remainder taken from reference TRBV7-2 and TRBJ2-7, is GAGVSQSPSNKVTEKGKDVELRCDPISGHTALYWYRQSLGQGLEFLIYFQGNSAPDKSGLPSDRFSAERTGGSVSTLTIQRTQQEDSAVYLCASGLPRQGGPDEQYFGPGTRLTVT.

This rearrangement joins TRBV7-9 to TRBJ1-4; 9 bases agree with TRBD1. CDR1 is SEHNR and CDR2 is FQNEAQ in the germline V gene (reference sequence). The J segment lost 5 bases and the V segment lost 8 bases, leaving 15 bases of the junction unmatched. This CDR3 comprises 17 residues. This CDR3 is CASGYDDRGALNEKLFF. The DNA for the CDR3 is TGTGCCAGCGGGTATGATGACAGGGGGGCCTTAAATGAAAAACTGTTTTTT.

Only one count was recorded for this clone. The J gene is TRBJ1-1, the V gene TRBV19; tentative D call: TRBD1 (5 bases). Deletions cut 5 bases from V and 1 base from J, with 8 bases between. The CDR3 is made up of 13 amino acids. Per germline, CDR1 LNHDA and CDR2 SQIVND (reference sequence). The CDR3 protein is CASSVQGNTEAFF. DNA for the CDR3: TGTGCCAGTAGTGTTCAGGGGAACACTGAAGCTTTCTTT.

The rearrangement joins TRBV7-2 to TRBJ2-2; D unresolved. Deletions cut 8 bases from V and 3 bases from J, with 13 bases between. The CDR3 has 14 residues. Germline-derived CDR1 and CDR2 are SGHTA and FQGNSA. The DNA for the CDR3 is TGTGCCAGCCTAAGGCGGCCGGACACCGGGGAGCTGTTTTTT. The encoded protein is CASLRRPDTGELFF.

This chain joins TRBV5-1 and TRBJ2-1; 11 bases fit TRBD2. The germline gives CDR1 SGHRS, CDR2 YFSETQ. Losses at the gene ends were 4 bases for V and 4 bases for J; bases not matched to a gene: 7. The CDR3 length is 16 residues. This CDR3 is CASSVGLAEGYNEQFF. In DNA form, the CDR3 reads TGCGCCAGCAGCGTGGGACTAGCGGAGGGTTACAATGAGCAGTTCTTC.